The 25 T cell receptor beta chains presented below share a single source sample, sequenced in a study of identical twins. TCRdb re-called the 5' RACE reads through MiXCR, storing one row per CDR3 protein. The sample yields around 550,000 distinct CDR3 sequences, approximately 16% seen once. These data were also filed under a second study, of yellow fever vaccine responses in identical twins.

What was sequenced was CD4+ T cells sorted from blood. These receptors were taken from a woman between 18 and 29 years old in good health.

The CDR3 spells CASSLVFVGDTGELFF. CDR3 DNA: TGTGCCAGCAGCTTAGTATTTGTGGGGGACACCGGGGAGCTGTTTTTT. The gene calls are TRBV11-1 and TRBJ2-2; D may be TRBD1 or TRBD2 (5 bases each). The CDR3 totals 16 residues. Germline V gives CDR1 SGHAT, CDR2 FQDESV (reference sequence). Trimming shortened V by 1 base and J by 3 bases, and 12 bases separated the two germline ends.

V gene TRBV7-9 combines with J gene TRBJ2-1, with no clear D. V shed 3 bases and J shed 0 bases, with 15 bases lying between them. CDR3 size: 17 residues. Germline V gene data show CDR1 as SEHNR and CDR2 as FQNEAQ (reference sequence). Written as DNA, the CDR3 is TGTGCCAGCAGCTTGGGAAACTCCTACCTCTCCTACAATGAGCAGTTCTTC. Translated, it gives CASSLGNSYLSYNEQFF.

This sequence joins TRBV7-8 and TRBJ2-2, with 7 bases fitting TRBD2. J was trimmed by 6 bases and V by 9 bases; bases with no gene match: 10. This CDR3 contains 14 residues. From germline, CDR1 is SGHVS and CDR2 FQNEAQ. The CDR3 loop is CARGPGLVPGELFF. The CDR3 nucleotides read TGTGCCAGGGGACCCGGACTAGTCCCCGGGGAGCTGTTTTTT.

This clonotype was counted many times. J is TRBJ2-3 and V is TRBV12-3 or TRBV12-4, with D perhaps assigned TRBD1 or TRBD2 (5 bases each). Trimming took 4 bases from V and 6 from J, leaving 5 bases between them. The CDR3 runs to 11 residues. CDR3 region: CASSWGDTQYF. In nucleotides, the CDR3 is TGTGCCAGCAGTTGGGGGGATACGCAGTATTTT.

The chain joins TRBV20-1 to TRBJ2-2, with TRBD2 matching over 7 bases. V lost 0 bases and J lost 0; bases outside the gene matches: 7. This CDR3 has 17 amino acids. Germline-derived CDR1 and CDR2 are DFQATT and SNEGSKA (reference sequence). The CDR3, as DNA: TGCAGTGCTAGAGAGAGGCCCGGACTAGCGAACACCGGGGAGCTGTTTTTT. This codes for CSARERPGLANTGELFF.

The sample holds a few counts of this clonotype. The chain couples TRBV9 to TRBJ2-1; D is ambiguous. The V end was cut by 4 bases, the J end by 2 bases, with 10 bases between. The CDR3 totals 14 residues. The germline CDR1 and CDR2 sequences are SGDLS and YYNGEE. CDR3 region: CASSIGRAYNEQFF. The CDR3 bases are TGTGCCAGCAGCATCGGGCGTGCCTACAATGAGCAGTTCTTC.

This rearrangement joins TRBV7-2 to TRBJ2-3; possibly TRBD2 for D (5 bases). The CDR3 length is 18 residues. Looked up from germline, CDR1 is SGHTA and CDR2 is FQGNSA. V was shortened by 2 bases and J by 5 bases, with 23 bases between the two germline ends. In DNA, the CDR3 is TGTGCCAGCAGCTTATGGGCTAGCTGGGTCGCCGGGGAAGATACGCAGTATTTT. It yields the protein CASSLWASWVAGEDTQYF.

The rearrangement uses TRBV29-1 and TRBJ2-2, with D perhaps assigned TRBD1 or TRBD2 (6 bases each). CDR3 length equals 17 residues. The V gene's germline CDR1 is SQVTM and CDR2 ANQGSEA. Trimming took off 7 bases at V and 4 bases at J, with 25 bases between the two ends. CDR3 protein: CSASTGLGLMGTGELFF. The CDR3 bases are TGCAGCGCCTCCACAGGGTTGGGACTTATGGGCACCGGGGAGCTGTTTTTT.

The table lists this clonotype with many counts. This chain links TRBV25-1 with TRBJ2-7, with 7 nucleotides matching TRBD2. J was trimmed by 4 bases and V by 3 bases; bases with no gene match: 6. In germline, CDR1 is MGHDK, CDR2 SYGVNS. CDR3 length equals 14 residues. CDR3 DNA: TGTGCCAGCAGTGACCGCGGGAGCTGGTACGAGCAGTACTTC. It specifies CASSDRGSWYEQYF.

In this sample, this clonotype turned up a few times. The V call is TRBV7-2, the J call TRBJ2-1; 11 bases fit TRBD2. Germline CDR1 SGHTA, CDR2 FQGNSA. The ends lost 1 base at V and 7 bases at J; junction bases unmatched: 9. This CDR3 contains 17 residues. As DNA, the CDR3 is TGTGCCAGCAGCTTAGTTGATAGCGGGGGGGCCTGGAATGAGCAGTTCTTC. This translates into CASSLVDSGGAWNEQFF. Full variable domain (rest looked up from reference TRBV7-2 and TRBJ2-1): GAGVSQSPSNKVTEKGKDVELRCDPISGHTALYWYRQSLGQGLEFLIYFQGNSAPDKSGLPSDRFSAERTGGSVSTLTIQRTQQEDSAVYLCASSLVDSGGAWNEQFFGPGTRLTVL.

The V gene is TRBV3-1, the J gene TRBJ2-1; 9 bases fit TRBD2. Per germline, CDR1 LGHDT and CDR2 YNNKEL (reference sequence). The CDR3 is made up of 16 amino acids. The ends lost 4 bases at V and 6 bases at J; junction bases unmatched: 10. CDR3 protein: CASSPRSERGVNEQFF. CDR3 nucleotides: TGTGCCAGCAGCCCACGGTCAGAGCGGGGGGTCAATGAGCAGTTCTTC.

This CDR3 is CASSETYIKNYGYTF. The CDR3 DNA reads as TGTGCCAGCAGTGAAACTTACATAAAGAACTATGGCTACACCTTC. The chain joins TRBV6-1 to TRBJ1-2, with D uncertain. This CDR3 contains 15 residues. The ends were cut back, 2 bases at V and 2 bases at J, with 12 bases in the middle. Germline V gives CDR1 MNHNS, CDR2 SASEGT.

The V call is TRBV6-1, the J call TRBJ1-2, with 7 positions matching TRBD1. V shed 8 bases, J shed 7 bases, and the junction held 10 bases outside the gene matches. CDR1 MNHNS and CDR2 SASEGT come from the germline V gene. The length of the CDR3 is 13 residues. The CDR3 here is CASRPRQGFGYTF. CDR3 coding DNA: TGTGCCAGCCGGCCGAGACAGGGATTTGGCTACACCTTC.

This clonotype was detected a few times. The chain combines TRBV27 with TRBJ1-6, with a possible D match to TRBD1 (5 bases). The CDR3 totals 14 residues. Germline V gives CDR1 MNHEY, CDR2 SMNVEV (reference sequence). Trimming left V 2 bases short and J 7 bases short, with 9 bases between. The CDR3: CASSLNGANSPLHF. The DNA of the CDR3 is TGTGCCAGCAGTTTAAACGGGGCGAATTCACCCCTCCACTTT.

The chain uses TRBV12-3 or TRBV12-4 and TRBJ2-1; 8 bases agree with TRBD2. Losses at the gene ends were 6 bases for V and 1 base for J; bases not matched to a gene: 11. CDR3 length equals 17 residues. The CDR3 spells CASSKGPSGSSYNEQFF. The CDR3 coding sequence is TGTGCCAGCAGCAAGGGACCTAGCGGGTCGTCCTACAATGAGCAGTTCTTC.

The chain combines TRBV11-2 with TRBJ2-5, with a tentative D call TRBD1 (7 bases). Trimming removed 5 bases from V and 5 bases from J, with 12 bases in between. The CDR3 contains 13 residues. Looked up from germline, CDR1 is SGHAT and CDR2 is FQNNGV. This CDR3 is CASSPQGTETQYF. The CDR3, as DNA: TGTGCCAGCAGCCCACAGGGGACTGAGACCCAGTACTTC. The full variable domain, completed using reference TRBV11-2 and TRBJ2-5, is EAGVAQSPRYKIIEKRQSVAFWCNPISGHATLYWYQQILGQGPKLLIQFQNNGVVDDSQLPKDRFSAERLKGVDSTLKIQPAKLEDSAVYLCASSPQGTETQYFGPGTRLLVL.

In this sample, this clonotype turned up a few times. CDR3 coding DNA: TGTGCCATCAGGGACTGGGCGGGGCACTACGAGCAGTACTTC. This gives the protein CAIRDWAGHYEQYF. The chain uses TRBV10-3 and TRBJ2-7, with a possible D match to TRBD2 (6 bases). The CDR3 totals 14 residues. Trimming pared 6 bases from V and 3 bases from J, leaving 15 bases between. Germline CDR1 reads ENHRY; CDR2 reads SYGVKD.

The chain couples TRBV5-1 to TRBJ1-2; 9 bases agree with TRBD1. The V gene's germline CDR1 is SGHRS and CDR2 YFSETQ. The J segment lost 7 bases and the V segment lost 4 bases, leaving 5 bases of the junction unmatched. The CDR3 has 13 amino acids. CDR3 in DNA: TGCGCCAGCAGCGCCGGGACAGGGCCTGGCTACACCTTC. This encodes CASSAGTGPGYTF. The full variable domain, rest sourced from reference TRBV5-1 and TRBJ1-2, is KAGVTQTPRYLIKTRGQQVTLSCSPISGHRSVSWYQQTPGQGLQFLFEYFSETQRNKGNFPGRFSGRQFSNSRSEMNVSTLELGDSALYLCASSAGTGPGYTFGSGTRLTVV.

The V and J genes are TRBV14 and TRBJ1-1; D is uncertain. Trimming pared 2 bases from V and 1 base from J, leaving 11 bases between. Germline CDR1 SGHDN, CDR2 FVKESK. This CDR3 has 15 residues. CDR3 sequence: CASSQRMGKNTEAFF. DNA of the CDR3: TGTGCCAGCAGCCAACGTATGGGGAAGAACACTGAAGCTTTCTTT.

The chain employs TRBV10-3 and TRBJ1-6; perhaps TRBD1 as D (5 bases). From germline, CDR1 is ENHRY and CDR2 SYGVKD. This CDR3 has 15 amino acids. Trimming removed 6 bases from V and 3 bases from J, with 12 bases in between. CDR3 bases: TGTGCCATCAGGGATACTGACAGCTATAATTCACCCCTCCACTTT. Its protein product is CAIRDTDSYNSPLHF.

This clonotype was seen just once. The V call is TRBV20-1, the J call TRBJ2-5; tentative D call: TRBD2 (6 bases). Trimming shortened V by 3 bases and J by 5 bases, and 22 bases separated the two germline ends. The CDR3 loop spans 16 amino acids. Germline V CDR1 and CDR2: DFQATT, SNEGSKA (reference sequence). As DNA, the CDR3 is TGCAGTGCTAGGGATCAACTAGCCGGGTCGCGTGAGACCCAGTACTTC. Its translation: CSARDQLAGSRETQYF.

This clonotype was counted between two and nine times. The chain links TRBV4-2 to TRBJ2-1; D gene ambiguous. Germline lookup yields CDR1 LGHNA and CDR2 YNFKEQ. Between the trimmed V and J ends, which lost 0 bases and 4 bases, there was a span of 13 bases. The CDR3 is made up of 16 amino acids. The CDR3 reads CASSQDDLFGYNEQFF. CDR3 nucleotides: TGTGCCAGCAGCCAAGATGATCTGTTCGGGTACAATGAGCAGTTCTTC.

This clonotype was counted ten times or more. J is TRBJ2-3 and V is TRBV12-3 or TRBV12-4; maybe TRBD2 (7 bases). CDR3 length: 15 residues. V lost 0 bases and J 5 bases, leaving 12 bases between the germline ends. CDR3 sequence reads: CASSLAGGEKDTQYF. The CDR3 nucleotides are TGTGCCAGCAGTTTAGCAGGGGGGGAAAAAGATACGCAGTATTTT.

This chain links TRBV5-1 with TRBJ2-2; a weak D match, TRBD2 (5 bases). The ends were cut back, 0 bases at V and 8 bases at J, with 11 bases in the middle. This CDR3 contains 14 residues. Germline-derived CDR1 and CDR2 are SGHRS and YFSETQ. CDR3 amino acids: CASSLAERLGELFF. The CDR3 DNA follows: TGCGCCAGCAGCTTGGCCGAGCGGCTAGGGGAGCTGTTTTTT.

The J gene is TRBJ2-3, the V gene TRBV3-1; D is unclear. CDR1 is LGHDT, CDR2 YNNKEL, per germline (reference sequence). Deletions cut 2 bases from V and 1 base from J, with 10 bases between. The CDR3 consists of 15 residues. The CDR3 sequence is CASSQRSSGTDTQYF. DNA for the CDR3: TGTGCCAGCAGCCAACGCTCAAGCGGCACAGATACGCAGTATTTT.